This section outlines one T cell receptor beta chain sequence together with its context. Each CDR3 protein gets one entry in TCRdb, which reprocessed the 5' RACE reads and gives no DNA. The sample holds under 200,000 distinct CDR3 sequences. The sample originates from a study of monozygotic twins with inflammatory bowel disease. Germline CDR1 SNHLY, CDR2 FYNNEI. There are 12 residues in the CDR3. The rearrangement uses TRBV2 and TRBJ2-7; TCRdb lists TRBD1, though no DNA is available to test this call. Sequencing was carried out using blood. This receptor was obtained from a human donor with ulcerative colitis or Crohn's disease, or a healthy co-twin of an affected twin (not recorded which). CDR3 protein: CAIQGPPGEQYF. Full variable domain (outside the CDR3, taken from reference TRBV2 and TRBJ2-7): EPEVTQTPSHQVTQMGQEVILRCVPISNHLYFYWYRQILGQKVEFLVSFYNNEISEKSEIFDDQFSVERPDGSNFTLKIRSTKLEDSAMYFCAIQGPPGEQYFGPGTRLTVT.